These 28 T cell receptor beta chains were sequenced from one sample in a study of control samples from healthy donors and cancer patients. This table comes from immunoSEQ multiplex PCR, and its TCRdb copy is limited to in-frame clones, with some not included. Of 400,000 to 500,000 clones in the sample, approximately 90% were seen once. Sequenced input: PBMCs. The receptors stem from a man aged 35 to 55 with head and neck cancer.

The chain recombines TRBV10-3 with TRBJ2-1; 10 bases match TRBD1. This CDR3 comprises 16 residues. Germline V gene lookup returns CDR1 ENHRY and CDR2 SYGVKD. V shed 8 bases and J 0 bases; nucleotides not matched to a gene: 7. CDR3 DNA: TGTGCCATCCGGGACAGGGGTCCAAACTCCTACAATGAGCAGTTCTTC. Amino acid sequence: CAIRDRGPNSYNEQFF.

To note about this clone: The sample carries other DNA sequences with the same CDR3. CDR3 protein: CASSRTGNYEQYF. The CDR3 bases are TGTGCCAGCAGTCGGACGGGGAACTACGAGCAGTACTTC. V is TRBV6-6 and J is TRBJ2-7; D possibly corresponds to TRBD2 (5 bases). V was pared by 5 bases and J by 3 bases, with 11 bases between. Germline CDR1 reads MNHNY; CDR2 reads SVGAGI (reference sequence). This CDR3 is built from 13 residues.

The chain uses TRBV5-1 and TRBJ2-3; weak D call: TRBD2 (6 bases). From germline, CDR1 is SGHRS and CDR2 YFSETQ. The CDR3 length is 14 residues. Trimming stripped 0 bases from V and 3 bases from J, with 8 bases between. The CDR3 is CASSLERATDTQYF. DNA for the CDR3: TGCGCCAGCAGCTTGGAGCGGGCGACAGATACGCAGTATTTT. Variable domain in full (rest from reference TRBV5-1 and TRBJ2-3): KAGVTQTPRYLIKTRGQQVTLSCSPISGHRSVSWYQQTPGQGLQFLFEYFSETQRNKGNFPGRFSGRQFSNSRSEMNVSTLELGDSALYLCASSLERATDTQYFGPGTRLTVL.

This rearrangement joins TRBV27 to TRBJ2-7; no clear D gene. Germline V gene data show CDR1 as MNHEY and CDR2 as SMNVEV (reference sequence). Trimming removed 8 bases from V and 4 bases from J, with 6 bases in between. This CDR3 contains 10 residues. The CDR3 region has the DNA TGTGCCAGCGGTATTTACGAGCAGTACTTC. Amino acid sequence: CASGIYEQYF.

V and J are TRBV11-3 and TRBJ2-2; TRBD2 might be the D (6 bases). CDR3 length: 14 amino acids. Germline lookup yields CDR1 SGHNT and CDR2 YENEEA. Between the trimmed V and J ends, which lost 1 base and 6 bases, there was a span of 9 bases. CDR3 loop: CASSLVGGAGELFF. DNA for the CDR3: TGTGCCAGCAGCTTAGTGGGGGGAGCCGGGGAGCTGTTTTTT.

This chain links TRBV20-1 with TRBJ2-3; the match to TRBD2 covers 8 bases. The V gene end was trimmed by 3 bases and the J gene end by 5 bases; junction bases not matched to a gene: 13. The CDR3 contains 16 residues. CDR1 DFQATT and CDR2 SNEGSKA come from the germline V gene (reference sequence). The CDR3 loop reads CSASPPGGPRIDTQYF. CDR3 sequence (DNA): TGCAGTGCTAGTCCCCCGGGGGGGCCAAGAATAGATACGCAGTATTTT.

This clone showed up just once. The chain uses TRBV19 and TRBJ2-2; tentatively, D is TRBD2 (5 bases). Germline values: CDR1 LNHDA, CDR2 SQIVND (reference sequence). The CDR3 has 15 residues. V lost 3 bases, J lost 4 bases, and 12 bases lay in between. The CDR3 DNA follows: TGTGCCAGTAGTATTGACCCCGGACTCACCGGGGAGCTGTTTTTT. It codes for CASSIDPGLTGELFF. Full variable domain (rest looked up from reference TRBV19 and TRBJ2-2): DGGITQSPKYLFRKEGQNVTLSCEQNLNHDAMYWYRQDPGQGLRLIYYSQIVNDFQKGDIAEGYSVSREKKESFPLTVTSAQKNPTAFYLCASSIDPGLTGELFFGEGSRLTVL.

V gene TRBV7-6 combines with J gene TRBJ1-1; no reliable D call. The CDR3 runs 15 residues. In germline, CDR1 is SGHVS, CDR2 FNYEAQ. The V end lost 5 bases, the J end lost 0 bases, and 13 bases lay between the germline ends. CDR3 sequence reads: CASSPWTGLNTEAFF. CDR3 bases: TGTGCCAGCAGCCCGTGGACGGGTTTGAACACTGAAGCTTTCTTT.

CDR3: CATSETTDTPSTDTQYF. The DNA for the CDR3 is TGTGCCACCAGCGAGACTACTGACACTCCTTCCACAGATACGCAGTATTTT. The chain joins TRBV24-1 to TRBJ2-3; D is possibly TRBD2 (5 bases). The CDR3 spans 17 residues. Germline-derived CDR1 and CDR2 are KGHDR and SFDVKD. Trimming left V 7 bases short and J 2 bases short, with 21 bases between.

With regard to this clone: Other nucleotide sequences from this sample produce the same CDR3. V and J are TRBV18 and TRBJ2-2, with D possibly TRBD1 on 6 matching bases. The CDR3 is 15 amino acids. Trimming cost V 3 bases and J 1 base, with 9 bases left between them. The germline gives CDR1 KGHSH, CDR2 LQKENI. CDR3 DNA: TGTGCCAGCTCACCGGGCAGGGGGAACACCGGGGAGCTGTTTTTT. Residues: CASSPGRGNTGELFF.

The chain recombines TRBV10-1 with TRBJ2-1, with D perhaps matching TRBD1 or TRBD2 (5 bases each). The CDR3 is made up of 15 amino acids. Germline-derived CDR1 and CDR2 are WNHNN and SYGVQD (reference sequence). V was trimmed by 3 bases and J by 9 bases, leaving 18 bases between them. Here the CDR3 reads CASSDQNGEGSEQFF. CDR3 bases: TGCGCCAGCAGTGATCAAAACGGAGAGGGGTCTGAGCAGTTCTTC.

In regard to this clone: Other nucleotide sequences in the sample specify the same CDR3. This chain links TRBV9 with TRBJ1-1, with no clear D. Germline V CDR1 and CDR2: SGDLS, YYNGEE. Trimming stripped 0 bases from V and 4 bases from J, with 7 bases between. CDR3 length equals 13 residues. CDR3 DNA sequence: TGTGCCAGCAGCGTAGGCGGAAGCACTGAAGCTTTCTTT. Encoded protein: CASSVGGSTEAFF.

The chain links TRBV7-6 to TRBJ2-3; a weak D match, TRBD1 (6 bases). V gave up 5 bases and J gave up 2 bases, with 17 bases separating them. This CDR3 has 16 amino acids. The germline V gene has CDR1 SGHVS and CDR2 FNYEAQ. The CDR3 loop reads CASSPTGIPLTDTQYF. DNA of the CDR3: TGTGCCAGCAGCCCCACAGGGATCCCCCTCACAGATACGCAGTATTTT.

The gene calls are TRBV30 and TRBJ2-1; a possible D gene is TRBD2 (6 bases). Per the germline V gene, CDR1 is GTSNPN and CDR2 is SVGIG (reference sequence). The V end lost 5 bases, the J end lost 1 base, and 12 bases lay between the germline ends. The CDR3 has 14 amino acids. CDR3 protein: CAWDPGRSYNEQFF. The CDR3 DNA is TGTGCCTGGGATCCAGGGAGGTCCTACAATGAGCAGTTCTTC.

The gene calls are TRBV5-1 and TRBJ2-2, with 7 nucleotides matching TRBD1. This CDR3 has 16 amino acids. The ends lost 4 bases at V and 4 bases at J; junction bases unmatched: 10. From germline, CDR1 is SGHRS and CDR2 YFSETQ. The CDR3 DNA follows: TGCGCCAGCAGCCTCCCCCACAGGGGTGCCACCGGGGAGCTGTTTTTT. This gives the protein CASSLPHRGATGELFF.

V usage is TRBV5-1 and J usage is TRBJ2-3; either TRBD1 or TRBD2 may supply D (5 bases each). The length of the CDR3 is 15 residues. Germline V gene sequence: CDR1 SGHRS, CDR2 YFSETQ. V was cut by 0 bases and J by 5 bases, with 13 bases left in between. The DNA for the CDR3 is TGCGCCAGCAGCTTGGATACCGGGGCCCAAGATACGCAGTATTTT. Its translation is CASSLDTGAQDTQYF.

This clone has more than one count but fewer than ten. The gene calls are TRBV14 and TRBJ2-7; 9 bases agree with TRBD1. V gave up 6 bases and J gave up 5 bases; unmatched junction bases: 14. Looked up from germline, CDR1 is SGHDN and CDR2 is FVKESK. CDR3 size: 16 residues. The CDR3 DNA reads TGTGCCAGCAGTCTTTTTTCCGGGACAGGGCAGGACGAGCAGTACTTC. It specifies CASSLFSGTGQDEQYF. The full variable domain, in which reference TRBV14 and TRBJ2-7 provide the parts outside the CDR3, is EAGVTQFPSHSVIEKGQTVTLRCDPISGHDNLYWYRRVMGKEIKFLLHFVKESKQDESGMPNNRFLAERTGGTYSTLKVQPAELEDSGVYFCASSLFSGTGQDEQYFGPGTRLTVT.

This clone was seen once. The rearrangement links TRBV30 to TRBJ2-1; 8 bases agree with TRBD1. The CDR3 extends over 12 amino acids. Germline loops: CDR1 GTSNPN, CDR2 SVGIG (reference sequence). The V gene end was trimmed by 4 bases and the J gene end by 8 bases; junction bases not matched to a gene: 4. The CDR3 nucleotides are TGTGCCTGGACAGGGGGCGGGGATGAGCAGTTCTTC. This sequence encodes CAWTGGGDEQFF.

The chain recombines TRBV6-5 with TRBJ1-1; 7 nucleotides agree with TRBD1. Germline loops: CDR1 MNHEY, CDR2 SVGAGI. V was clipped by 0 bases and J by 6 bases; unmatched bases: 4. There are 14 residues in the CDR3. CDR3 in amino acids: CASSYSQGISEAFF. The CDR3 bases are TGTGCCAGCAGTTACTCACAGGGGATCTCTGAAGCTTTCTTT.

The chain is built from TRBV4-2 and TRBJ2-7; D is unresolved. CDR3 size: 11 residues. The V end was cut by 2 bases, the J end by 5 bases, with 4 bases between. Per germline, CDR1 LGHNA and CDR2 YNFKEQ. The CDR3 spells CASSQRHEQYF. CDR3 in DNA: TGTGCCAGCAGCCAACGACACGAGCAGTACTTC.

The J gene is TRBJ2-5, the V gene TRBV3-1 (or the pseudogene TRBV3-2), with 7 nucleotides matching TRBD1. Germline values: CDR1 LGHDT, CDR2 YNNKEL (reference sequence). The CDR3 contains 13 residues. J was trimmed by 5 bases and V by 4 bases; bases with no gene match: 4. CDR3 coding DNA: TGTGCCAGCAGCCGACAGGGCGGTGAGACCCAGTACTTC. Translation: CASSRQGGETQYF.

The gene calls are TRBV6-5 and TRBJ2-3; D is ambiguous. Germline CDR1 MNHEY, CDR2 SVGAGI. This CDR3 has 11 residues. The V end was cut by 7 bases, the J end by 6 bases, with 8 bases between. DNA for the CDR3: TGTGCCAGCACCCTAGGGGATACGCAGTATTTT. It specifies CASTLGDTQYF.

The gene calls are TRBV4-1 and TRBJ2-1, with 14 bases identical to TRBD2. The CDR3 is 16 residues long. Germline V CDR1 and CDR2: MGHRA, YSYEKL. The trim removed 1 base at V and 5 bases at J, leaving 1 base unmatched. The CDR3 region is CASSQAGLAGDNEQFF. DNA of the CDR3: TGCGCCAGCAGCCAAGCGGGACTAGCGGGAGACAATGAGCAGTTCTTC.

V gene TRBV18 combines with J gene TRBJ1-4, with D possibly matching TRBD1 (5 bases). Germline lookup yields CDR1 KGHSH and CDR2 LQKENI. The germline V and J ends were trimmed by 2 bases and 8 bases, with 12 bases remaining between them. This CDR3 has 14 residues. CDR3 in amino acids: CASSPVGAGEKLFF. DNA for the CDR3: TGTGCCAGCTCACCAGTCGGGGCGGGCGAAAAACTGTTTTTT.

The genes are TRBV9 and TRBJ2-2; TRBD2 matches 13 bases. The germline gives CDR1 SGDLS, CDR2 YYNGEE. Trimming at V came to 3 bases and at J to 4 bases, leaving 15 bases not matched to a gene. The CDR3 is 20 residues long. CDR3 nucleotides: TGTGCCAGCAGCGATGGACTAGCGGGAGTTCGGCCAAGGCTCACCGGGGAGCTGTTTTTT. Translating gives CASSDGLAGVRPRLTGELFF.

The rearrangement links TRBV7-8 to TRBJ1-4, with D uncertain. The CDR3 consists of 14 residues. The germline gives CDR1 SGHVS, CDR2 FQNEAQ. The V end lost 5 bases, the J end lost 5 bases, and 12 bases lay between the germline ends. The DNA of the CDR3 is TGTGCCAGCAGCGTAGGAAGACTAAATGAAAAACTGTTTTTT. Protein sequence: CASSVGRLNEKLFF.

The chain couples TRBV11-2 to TRBJ2-2; D not certain. The germline V gene encodes CDR1 SGHAT and CDR2 FQNNGV. This CDR3 has 15 residues. V lost 5 bases to trimming and J lost 1 base, with 11 bases between them. The CDR3 sequence is CASSQTNQNTGELFF. The CDR3 DNA reads TGTGCCAGCAGCCAAACTAATCAGAACACCGGGGAGCTGTTTTTT.

The chain uses TRBV6-1 and TRBJ2-7, with D perhaps matching TRBD2 (5 bases). In germline, CDR1 is MNHNS, CDR2 SASEGT. The germline V and J ends were trimmed by 3 bases and 6 bases, with 9 bases remaining between them. This CDR3 region has 12 residues. Here the CDR3 reads CASSEDLVEQYF. The CDR3 bases are TGTGCCAGCAGTGAGGACTTAGTCGAGCAGTACTTC.